This T cell receptor (beta chain) came from a study of cytomegalovirus exposure and HLA in healthy donors. The PCR made use of 60 Vbeta and 13 Jbeta primers. This table comes from immunoSEQ multiplex PCR, and its TCRdb copy is limited to in-frame clones, with some not included. The table lists around 95,000 clones, approximately 85% of them singletons. The V and J ends lost 7 bases and 4 bases respectively, with 14 bases between them. CDR3 length: 15 amino acids. The germline CDR1 and CDR2 sequences are MNHEY and SVGAGI. This clone was detected a few times. The chain is built from TRBV6-5 and TRBJ2-6, with no clear D. This clonotype was obtained from a man in his thirties or forties in good health and CMV-seropositive. Sequencing input: PBMCs. CDR3 bases: TGTGCCAGCACCAAAGTTCAAGCAGGGGCCAACGTCCTGACTTTC. Amino acids: CASTKVQAGANVLTF.